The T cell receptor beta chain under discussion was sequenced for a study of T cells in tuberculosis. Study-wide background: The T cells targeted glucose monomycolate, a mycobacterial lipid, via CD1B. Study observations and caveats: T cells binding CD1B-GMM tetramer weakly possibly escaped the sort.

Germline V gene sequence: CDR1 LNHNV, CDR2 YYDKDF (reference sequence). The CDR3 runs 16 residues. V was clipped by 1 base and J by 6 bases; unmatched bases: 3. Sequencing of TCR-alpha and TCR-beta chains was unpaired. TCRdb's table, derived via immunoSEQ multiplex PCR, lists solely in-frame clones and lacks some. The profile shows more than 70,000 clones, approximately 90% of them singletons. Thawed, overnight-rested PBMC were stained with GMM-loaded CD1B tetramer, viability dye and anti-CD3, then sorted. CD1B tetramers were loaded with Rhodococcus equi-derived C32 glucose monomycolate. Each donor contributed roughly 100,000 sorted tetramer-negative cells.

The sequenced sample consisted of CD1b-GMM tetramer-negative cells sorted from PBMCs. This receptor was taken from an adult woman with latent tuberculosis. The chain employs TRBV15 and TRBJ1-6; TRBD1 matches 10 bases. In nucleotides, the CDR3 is TGTGCCACCAGCAGAGGGACAGGGGGTAGTAATTCACCCCTCCACTTT. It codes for CATSRGTGGSNSPLHF.